This T cell receptor beta chain was obtained from a study of OX40 agonist ivuxolimab in advanced cancers. Study-level results: Both blood CD4+ and CD8+ T cells showed clonal growth by week 6 at 0.1 to 3.0 mg/kg.

As for this clone: Its specificity is unknown.

Using immunoSEQ multiplex PCR, the repertoire was profiled, and TCRdb retains in-frame clones only, with some absent. The sample yields about 80,000 clones, more than 85% seen once. From germline, CDR1 is MNHNS and CDR2 SASEGT. The CDR3 runs to 17 residues. V shed 0 bases and J 9 bases; nucleotides not matched to a gene: 7. The source material was CD4+ or CD8+ T cells sorted from blood, sampled in a trial of the OX40 agonist ivuxolimab. This TCR came from an adult with an advanced solid tumor such as melanoma, head and neck, liver or kidney cancer. The V and J genes are TRBV6-1 and TRBJ2-1, with 14 bases that match TRBD2. The CDR3 DNA is TGTGCCAGCAGTGAAGCGTGGACTAGCGGGAGGCCGGGTGAGCAGTTCTTC. It yields the protein CASSEAWTSGRPGEQFF.